This T cell receptor (beta chain) was sequenced for a study of regulatory T cells in long-lasting Graves disease. Study-wide results and limits: Compared with new cases, persistent Graves' patients showed reduced TCR diversity.

This CDR3 contains 14 residues. Trimming cost V 1 base and J 3 bases, with 9 bases left between them. Library construction for TCR beta used iRepertoire HTBI primers and Arm-PCR of CDR3 regions. TCRdb reprocessed the multiplex PCR reads with MiXCR, giving one entry per CDR3 protein. This sample has fewer than 550,000 distinct CDR3 sequences; roughly 21% occur once, and the top ten carry around 7%. Time point here: persistent/refractory GD, antithyroid drugs over 5 years with positive TRAb. The TCR library was made from RNA extracted from PBMCs. Collection of peripheral blood (nine milliliters) was done using EDTA tubes. The table lists this clonotype with many counts. Its antigen remains unidentified.

V is TRBV12-3 or TRBV12-4 and J is TRBJ1-2, with D tentatively TRBD1 (5 bases). The clonotype comes from a female donor with Graves disease. The specimen comprised peripheral blood mononuclear cells (PBMCs), sampled when the disease was refractory, from a patient treated with antithyroid drugs. The CDR3: CASSLGRQYYGYTF. DNA of the CDR3: TGTGCCAGCAGTTTAGGCAGACAGTACTATGGCTACACCTTC.